This T cell receptor beta chain was recovered during a study of blood T cell repertoires in COVID-19. For the study at large: Sources were T cells, B-cell-depleted T cells, or PBMCs; the material itself was cDNA or gDNA.

This clone was counted between two and nine times. TCRdb's copy holds only in-frame clones and misses some; the assay was immunoSEQ multiplex PCR. The repertoire holds 23,000 or so clones, with roughly 79% as singletons. With 9 bases removed from V and 3 bases from J, the gap between germline ends came to 16 bases. CDR1 is LNHDA, CDR2 SQIVND, per germline (reference sequence). The CDR3 contains 14 residues. The sequence came from a man in his 70s with acute or convalescent COVID-19. Material for sequencing was peripheral blood. The chain recombines TRBV19 with TRBJ2-3; possibly TRBD2 for D (6 bases). CDR3 region: CASRWGDGTDTQYF. The CDR3 region has the DNA TGTGCCAGCAGGTGGGGGGATGGGACAGATACGCAGTATTTT.